Below, 21 T cell receptor beta chains from the same sample are listed, as sequenced in a study of control samples from healthy donors and cancer patients. Sequencing was performed with immunoSEQ multiplex PCR; in TCRdb, only in-frame clones are kept and a portion is missing. The sample lists about 100,000 clones; more than 85% were seen once. The source material was blood. Every receptor here comes from a woman in her forties or fifties in good health.

The chain is built from TRBV5-1 and TRBJ2-1; TRBD2 aligns across 7 bases. Looked up from germline, CDR1 is SGHRS and CDR2 is YFSETQ. The CDR3 totals 15 residues. The V gene end was trimmed by 2 bases and the J gene end by 0 bases; junction bases not matched to a gene: 2. The CDR3 reads CASSLAGSSYNEQFF. As DNA, the CDR3 is TGCGCCAGCAGCTTAGCGGGGAGCTCCTACAATGAGCAGTTCTTC.

This clone was counted a few times. This rearrangement joins TRBV7-2 to TRBJ2-7, with TRBD2 as a possible D gene (6 bases). This CDR3 contains 13 residues. Trimming took 1 base from V and 6 from J, leaving 10 bases between them. The germline V gene has CDR1 SGHTA and CDR2 FQGNSA. CDR3: CASSLDGGLEQYV. CDR3 sequence (DNA): TGTGCCAGCAGCTTAGACGGGGGTCTCGAGCAGTACGTC.

The chain is built from TRBV5-6 and TRBJ1-6, with D possibly being TRBD1 (5 bases). Trimming took 5 bases from V and 7 from J, leaving 13 bases between them. The CDR3 runs to 14 residues. Germline V gene lookup returns CDR1 SGHDT and CDR2 YYEEEE. As DNA, the CDR3 is TGTGCCAGCAGACCCGGGACGGAGAATTCACCCCTCCACTTT. Protein: CASRPGTENSPLHF.

The chain combines TRBV4-3 with TRBJ2-2; D remains ambiguous. In germline, CDR1 is LGHNA, CDR2 YSLEER. The CDR3 runs to 16 residues. The ends were cut back, 1 base at V and 0 bases at J, with 9 bases in the middle. For the CDR3, the DNA is TGCGCCAGCAGCCAAGGCTACTCCGCGAACACCGGGGAGCTGTTTTTT. Translation: CASSQGYSANTGELFF.

This chain links TRBV4-3 with TRBJ2-1; TRBD1 matches 10 bases. CDR3 length: 15 amino acids. The V gene end was trimmed by 1 base and the J gene end by 6 bases; junction bases not matched to a gene: 3. CDR1 LGHNA and CDR2 YSLEER come from the germline V gene. The CDR3 protein is CASSQARTGGNEQFF. CDR3 nucleotide sequence: TGCGCCAGCAGCCAAGCTCGGACAGGGGGCAATGAGCAGTTCTTC.

J is TRBJ2-7 and V is TRBV19; D gene ambiguous. Germline CDR1 and CDR2: LNHDA and SQIVND (reference sequence). There are 15 residues in the CDR3. The V and J ends lost 5 bases and 0 bases respectively, with 14 bases between them. DNA for the CDR3: TGTGCCAGTAGTGCCGCTACAGCATTCTCCTACGAGCAGTACTTC. Translating gives CASSAATAFSYEQYF.

The chain couples TRBV7-9 to TRBJ2-3, with D perhaps given as TRBD1 or TRBD2 (5 bases each). V was shortened by 5 bases and J by 4 bases, with 13 bases between the two germline ends. This CDR3 spans 14 amino acids. Germline loops: CDR1 SEHNR, CDR2 FQNEAQ (reference sequence). The CDR3: CASSPRGGADTQYF. The CDR3 bases are TGTGCCAGCAGCCCGAGGGGCGGCGCAGATACGCAGTATTTT.

V is TRBV7-2 and J is TRBJ1-1; D call uncertain. Germline CDR1 is SGHTA and CDR2 is FQGNSA. The V and J ends lost 5 bases and 8 bases respectively, with 18 bases between them. The CDR3 covers 14 residues. The CDR3 DNA follows: TGTGCCAGCAGCCCCCGAAGGGATCGAGGAGAAGCTTTCTTT. It is translated as CASSPRRDRGEAFF.

The rearrangement links TRBV29-1 to TRBJ2-1; the D is unclear. V lost 4 bases and J 2 bases, leaving 9 bases between the germline ends. Germline V gene lookup returns CDR1 SQVTM and CDR2 ANQGSEA. The CDR3 spans 13 residues. The CDR3 spells CSVAWATYNEQFF. Written as DNA, the CDR3 is TGCAGCGTTGCATGGGCCACCTACAATGAGCAGTTCTTC.

V gene TRBV7-9 combines with J gene TRBJ1-1; 8 bases align to TRBD1. The CDR3 extends over 14 amino acids. The ends lost 5 bases at V and 8 bases at J; junction bases unmatched: 10. The germline gives CDR1 SEHNR, CDR2 FQNEAQ (reference sequence). This chain's CDR3 is CASSVAGGVGEAFF. CDR3 DNA: TGTGCCAGCAGCGTCGCAGGGGGCGTAGGCGAAGCTTTCTTT.

The rearrangement uses TRBV4-1 and TRBJ1-3; D not resolved. The V end was cut by 0 bases, the J end by 0 bases, with 9 bases between. This CDR3 has 16 residues. Germline values: CDR1 MGHRA, CDR2 YSYEKL. CDR3 loop: CASSQDVIISGNTIYF. CDR3 in DNA: TGCGCCAGCAGCCAAGATGTAATCATCTCTGGAAACACCATATATTTT.

This clone occurred once. The gene calls are TRBV6-5 and TRBJ1-2; a weak D match, TRBD1 (5 bases). Trimming took off 10 bases at V and 2 bases at J, with 14 bases between the two ends. CDR3 length: 13 residues. Germline CDR1 and CDR2: MNHEY and SVGAGI. CDR3 loop: CAIGKGLNYGYTF. CDR3 DNA: TGTGCCATCGGGAAGGGGCTCAACTATGGCTACACCTTC.

The V call is TRBV30, the J call TRBJ1-1, with a weak D call TRBD1 (6 bases). The germline V gene encodes CDR1 GTSNPN and CDR2 SVGIG (reference sequence). This CDR3 region has 12 residues. V shed 3 bases and J shed 11 bases, with 16 bases lying between them. The CDR3 bases are TGTGCCTGGAGGGGCACCTCGAGGGGGGCTTTCTTT. This sequence encodes CAWRGTSRGAFF.

The V call is TRBV2, the J call TRBJ2-7; no reliable D call. CDR1 is SNHLY, CDR2 FYNNEI, per germline. The CDR3 has 14 residues. The V gene lost 2 bases and the J gene lost 3 bases, with 11 bases spanning the gap. The CDR3 protein is CASSEQIENYEQYV. Written as DNA, the CDR3 is TGTGCCAGCAGTGAACAAATTGAGAACTACGAGCAGTACGTC.

The chain joins TRBV5-5 to TRBJ2-1; 8 bases are a match to TRBD2. The CDR3 spans 16 residues. The J segment lost 6 bases and the V segment lost 0 bases, leaving 8 bases of the junction unmatched. The V gene's germline CDR1 is SGHKS and CDR2 YYEKEE (reference sequence). CDR3 nucleotide sequence: TGTGCCAGCAGCTTGGTAGCCGGGGGGGCTGTCAATGAGCAGTTCTTC. It specifies CASSLVAGGAVNEQFF.

The V gene is TRBV23-1, the J gene TRBJ2-6; 12 nucleotides match TRBD1. TRBV23-1 qualifies as an ORF whose function is uncertain. CDR3 length: 17 amino acids. Trimming took 4 bases from V and 2 from J; bases not matched to a gene: 3. The CDR3 region is CASSLGTGGPGANVLTF. Written as DNA, the CDR3 is TGCGCCAGCAGTCTAGGGACAGGGGGCCCTGGGGCCAACGTCCTGACTTTC.

This chain links TRBV9 with TRBJ2-1; 10 nucleotides line up with TRBD2. With 0 bases clipped from V and 7 bases from J, the junction kept 7 bases outside the gene matches. Germline CDR1 reads SGDLS; CDR2 reads YYNGEE. This CDR3 contains 16 residues. The CDR3 reads CASSVGSSGGLNEQFF. The CDR3 nucleotides are TGTGCCAGCAGCGTAGGTAGTAGCGGGGGGCTGAATGAGCAGTTCTTC.

The rearrangement links TRBV5-6 to TRBJ2-7, with TRBD2 matching 9 bases. Germline lookup yields CDR1 SGHDT and CDR2 YYEEEE. The V segment lost 2 bases and the J segment 5 bases; nucleotides outside the gene matches: 5. The length of the CDR3 is 14 residues. For the CDR3, the DNA is TGTGCCAGCAGCTTAAGCGGGAGGTTTGACGAGCAGTACGTC. Amino acid sequence: CASSLSGRFDEQYV.

This clone was seen once. The V and J genes are TRBV19 and TRBJ1-2; weak D call: TRBD1 (5 bases). The CDR3 is 14 residues long. The V gene's germline CDR1 is LNHDA and CDR2 SQIVND (reference sequence). Between the trimmed V and J ends, which lost 5 bases and 8 bases, there was a span of 18 bases. This CDR3 is CASSAPGPSWGYTF. The CDR3 region has the DNA TGTGCCAGTAGTGCGCCGGGGCCCTCGTGGGGCTACACCTTC.

This clone was counted once. V and J are TRBV2 and TRBJ1-5; no clear D. The V end lost 6 bases, the J end lost 7 bases, and 22 bases lay between the germline ends. The CDR3 sequence is 16 residues long. Germline loops: CDR1 SNHLY, CDR2 FYNNEI. CDR3 nucleotides: TGTGCCAGCAGCGGGTGGGCACTGGCCAATGGGCAGCCCCAGCATTTT. Protein: CASSGWALANGQPQHF.

J is TRBJ2-1 and V is TRBV7-9; D may be TRBD2 (5 bases). In germline, CDR1 is SEHNR, CDR2 FQNEAQ (reference sequence). The CDR3 runs to 16 residues. Trimming shortened V by 4 bases and J by 0 bases, and 13 bases separated the two germline ends. The CDR3 region is CASSSFDGSSYNEQFF. For the CDR3, the DNA is TGTGCCAGCAGCTCCTTTGATGGGAGCTCCTACAATGAGCAGTTCTTC.